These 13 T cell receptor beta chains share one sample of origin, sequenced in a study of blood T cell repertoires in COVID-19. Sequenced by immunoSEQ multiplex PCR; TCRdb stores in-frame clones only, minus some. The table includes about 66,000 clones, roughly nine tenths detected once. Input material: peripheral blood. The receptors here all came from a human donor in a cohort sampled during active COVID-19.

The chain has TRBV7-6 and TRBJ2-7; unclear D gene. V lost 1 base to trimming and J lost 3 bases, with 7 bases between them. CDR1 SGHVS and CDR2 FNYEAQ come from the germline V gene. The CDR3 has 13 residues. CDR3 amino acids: CASSLDTDYEQYF. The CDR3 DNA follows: TGTGCCAGCAGCTTAGATACAGACTACGAGCAGTACTTC.

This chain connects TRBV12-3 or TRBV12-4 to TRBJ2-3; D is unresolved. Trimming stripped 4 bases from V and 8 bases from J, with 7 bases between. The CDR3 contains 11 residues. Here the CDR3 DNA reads TGTGCCAGCAGTTCGATAGTTACGCAGTATTTT. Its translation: CASSSIVTQYF.

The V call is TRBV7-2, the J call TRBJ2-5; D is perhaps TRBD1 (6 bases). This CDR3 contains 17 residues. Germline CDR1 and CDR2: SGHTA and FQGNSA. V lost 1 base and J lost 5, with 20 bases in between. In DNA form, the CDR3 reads TGTGCCAGCAGCTTAGGGCTAGGGGGTCCTGAACGGGAGACCCAGTACTTC. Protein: CASSLGLGGPERETQYF.

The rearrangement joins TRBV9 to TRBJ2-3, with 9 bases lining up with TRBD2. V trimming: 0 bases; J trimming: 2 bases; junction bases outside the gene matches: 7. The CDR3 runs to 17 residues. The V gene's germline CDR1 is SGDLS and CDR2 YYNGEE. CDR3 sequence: CASSVVGLAGITDTQYF. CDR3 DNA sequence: TGTGCCAGCAGCGTAGTCGGGCTAGCGGGGATCACAGATACGCAGTATTTT.

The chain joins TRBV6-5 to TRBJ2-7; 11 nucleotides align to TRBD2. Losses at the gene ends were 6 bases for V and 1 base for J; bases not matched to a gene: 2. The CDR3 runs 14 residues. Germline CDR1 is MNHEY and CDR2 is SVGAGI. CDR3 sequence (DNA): TGTGCCAGCAGCGGGACTAGCGGTTCCTACGAGCAGTACTTC. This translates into CASSGTSGSYEQYF.

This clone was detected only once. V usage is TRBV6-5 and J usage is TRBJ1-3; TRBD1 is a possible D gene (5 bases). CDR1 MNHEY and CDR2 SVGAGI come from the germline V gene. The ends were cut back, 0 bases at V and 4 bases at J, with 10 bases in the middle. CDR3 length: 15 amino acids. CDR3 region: CASSYSDSDGNTIYF. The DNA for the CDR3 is TGTGCCAGCAGTTACTCTGACAGTGACGGAAACACCATATATTTT.

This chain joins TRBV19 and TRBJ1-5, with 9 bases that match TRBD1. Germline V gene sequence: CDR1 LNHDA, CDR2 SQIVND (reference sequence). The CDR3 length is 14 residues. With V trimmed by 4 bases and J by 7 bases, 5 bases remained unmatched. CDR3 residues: CASSTWTGEQPQHF. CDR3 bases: TGTGCCAGTAGTACATGGACAGGGGAACAGCCCCAGCATTTT.

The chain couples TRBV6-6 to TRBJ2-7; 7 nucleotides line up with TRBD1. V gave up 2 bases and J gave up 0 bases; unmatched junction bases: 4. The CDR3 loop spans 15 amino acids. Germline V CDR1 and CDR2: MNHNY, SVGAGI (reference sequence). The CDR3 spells CASSYGDSFSYEQYF. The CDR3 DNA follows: TGTGCCAGCAGTTACGGGGACAGTTTCTCCTACGAGCAGTACTTC.

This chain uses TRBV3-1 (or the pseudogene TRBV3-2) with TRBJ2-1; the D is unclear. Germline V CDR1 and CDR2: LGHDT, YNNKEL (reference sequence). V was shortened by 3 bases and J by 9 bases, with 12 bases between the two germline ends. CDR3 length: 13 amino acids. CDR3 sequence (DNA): TGTGCCAGCAGCCAGGGCCGCTTGGGTGAGCAGTTCTTC. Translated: CASSQGRLGEQFF.

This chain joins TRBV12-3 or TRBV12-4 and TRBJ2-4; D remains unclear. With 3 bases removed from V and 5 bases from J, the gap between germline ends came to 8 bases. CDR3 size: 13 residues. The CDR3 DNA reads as TGTGCCAGCAGTTTCCCCAATGAAAACATTCAGTACTTC. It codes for CASSFPNENIQYF.

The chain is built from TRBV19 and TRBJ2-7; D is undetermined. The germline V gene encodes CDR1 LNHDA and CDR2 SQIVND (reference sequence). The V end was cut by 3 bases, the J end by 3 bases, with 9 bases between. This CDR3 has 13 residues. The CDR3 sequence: CASSIGQVYEQYF. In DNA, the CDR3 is TGTGCCAGTAGTATTGGGCAGGTCTACGAGCAGTACTTC.

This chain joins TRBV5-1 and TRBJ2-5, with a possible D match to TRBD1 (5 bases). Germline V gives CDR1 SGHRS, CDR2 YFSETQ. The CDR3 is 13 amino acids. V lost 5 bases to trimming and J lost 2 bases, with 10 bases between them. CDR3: CASSADIQETQYF. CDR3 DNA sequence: TGCGCCAGCAGTGCGGACATACAAGAGACCCAGTACTTC.

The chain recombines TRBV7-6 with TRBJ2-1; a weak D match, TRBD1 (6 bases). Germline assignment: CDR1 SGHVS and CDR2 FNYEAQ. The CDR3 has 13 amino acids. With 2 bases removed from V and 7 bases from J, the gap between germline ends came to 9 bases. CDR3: CASSLRDNNEQFF. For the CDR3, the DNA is TGTGCCAGCAGCTTACGGGACAATAATGAGCAGTTCTTC. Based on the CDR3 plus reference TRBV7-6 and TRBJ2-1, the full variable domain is GAGVSQSPRYKVTKRGQDVALRCDPISGHVSLYWYRQALGQGPEFLTYFNYEAQQDKSGLPNDRFSAERPEGSISTLTIQRTEQRDSAMYRCASSLRDNNEQFFGPGTRLTVL.